This entry lists 20 T cell receptor beta chains sequenced from one sample in a study of blood T cell repertoires in COVID-19. Assay used: immunoSEQ multiplex PCR; TCRdb lists only in-frame clones, some missing. This table holds 200,000 to 250,000 clones, around 90% found once. The sample consisted of peripheral blood. The receptors derive from a man aged 60-69 years who had recovered from COVID-19.

The genes are TRBV9 and TRBJ2-2; a possible D gene is TRBD1 (6 bases). V lost 3 bases to trimming and J lost 2 bases, with 14 bases between them. Germline V gives CDR1 SGDLS, CDR2 YYNGEE. This CDR3 region has 16 residues. The CDR3, as DNA: TGTGCCAGCAGCGCAAACCGGGACACTAACACCGGGGAGCTGTTTTTT. Encoded protein: CASSANRDTNTGELFF.

This clone was seen only a few times. The chain couples TRBV5-4 to TRBJ2-5; perhaps TRBD2 as D (6 bases). V was clipped by 3 bases and J by 5 bases, with 17 bases between them. CDR1 and CDR2 (germline): SGHNT, YYREEE (reference sequence). This CDR3 comprises 15 residues. CDR3 residues: CASSSEGLAGETQYF. In DNA form, the CDR3 reads TGTGCCAGCAGCTCAGAGGGACTGGCGGGGGAGACCCAGTACTTC.

The V call is TRBV28, the J call TRBJ2-5; 9 bases match TRBD2. Germline lookup yields CDR1 MDHEN and CDR2 SYDVKM. The CDR3 runs 16 residues. V gave up 3 bases and J gave up 4 bases; unmatched junction bases: 9. The CDR3 region has the DNA TGTGCCAGCAGTTTTTCGCAGGGACTAGCTGGAGAGACCCAGTACTTC. This encodes CASSFSQGLAGETQYF.

The genes are TRBV3-1 (or the pseudogene TRBV3-2) and TRBJ2-2, with 14 bases matching TRBD2. The length of the CDR3 is 17 residues. Trimming removed 4 bases from V and 5 bases from J; junction bases left unmatched: 6. The V gene's germline CDR1 is LGHDT and CDR2 YNNKEL (reference sequence). The CDR3 DNA follows: TGTGCCAGCAGCCCTGGGACTAGCGGGAGAGTGACCGGGGAGCTGTTTTTT. As protein: CASSPGTSGRVTGELFF.

This clone appeared once. Other DNA sequences from this sample encode an identical CDR3 as well. The rearrangement joins TRBV6-5 to TRBJ2-7; TRBD1 aligns across 10 bases. The CDR3 loop spans 15 amino acids. CDR1 and CDR2 from the germline V gene are MNHEY and SVGAGI. With 0 bases clipped from V and 7 bases from J, the junction kept 6 bases outside the gene matches. CDR3 sequence (DNA): TGTGCCAGCAGTTACTCGAGACAGGGGGCGAGTGAGCAGTACTTC. Protein: CASSYSRQGASEQYF.

The chain recombines TRBV19 with TRBJ1-5; D is perhaps TRBD1 (6 bases). The CDR3 length is 15 residues. V dropped 5 bases and J dropped 3 bases, with 14 bases sitting between them. Germline lookup yields CDR1 LNHDA and CDR2 SQIVND (reference sequence). Written as DNA, the CDR3 is TGTGCCAGTAGTCCCTCCCGGACAGTCAATCAGCCCCAGCATTTT. It codes for CASSPSRTVNQPQHF.

The chain has TRBV5-4 and TRBJ2-1; 8 nucleotides match TRBD2. The junction had 13 bases not matched to a gene; V was cut back by 4 bases and J by 4 bases. The CDR3 loop spans 17 amino acids. The germline V gene has CDR1 SGHNT and CDR2 YYREEE (reference sequence). CDR3 nucleotides: TGTGCCAGCAGCCTACCCCTTGAGCGGGGGAGTTACAATGAGCAGTTCTTC. Translated, it gives CASSLPLERGSYNEQFF. The full variable domain, completed using reference TRBV5-4 and TRBJ2-1, is ETGVTQSPTHLIKTRGQQVTLRCSSQSGHNTVSWYQQALGQGPQFIFQYYREEENGRGNFPPRFSGLQFPNYSSELNVNALELDDSALYLCASSLPLERGSYNEQFFGPGTRLTVL.

The V and J genes are TRBV28 and TRBJ2-7; D may be TRBD2 (6 bases). CDR3 length: 14 residues. V was trimmed by 3 bases and J by 4 bases, leaving 13 bases between them. Germline CDR1 reads MDHEN; CDR2 reads SYDVKM. CDR3 in DNA: TGTGCCAGCAGTTTTTCGGCAGGGACTTACGAGCAGTACTTC. Protein product: CASSFSAGTYEQYF.

The chain joins TRBV11-3 to TRBJ2-3; 8 bases are shared with TRBD2. Trimming at V came to 2 bases and at J to 2 bases, leaving 9 bases not matched to a gene. In germline, CDR1 is SGHNT, CDR2 YENEEA. The CDR3 runs 17 residues. CDR3 protein: CASSLRAGAPHTDTQYF. In DNA, the CDR3 is TGTGCCAGCAGCTTACGAGCGGGAGCCCCCCACACAGATACGCAGTATTTT. The full variable domain, with the rest looked up from reference TRBV11-3 and TRBJ2-3, is EAGVVQSPRYKIIEKKQPVAFWCNPISGHNTLYWYLQNLGQGPELLIRYENEEAVDDSQLPKDRFSAERLKGVDSTLKIQPAELGDSAVYLCASSLRAGAPHTDTQYFGPGTRLTVL.

The V and J genes are TRBV5-1 and TRBJ2-5, with a possible D match to TRBD1 (8 bases). Germline V gene sequence: CDR1 SGHRS, CDR2 YFSETQ. CDR3 length equals 15 residues. V lost 4 bases, J lost 4 bases, and 17 bases lay in between. CDR3: CASSRGQGGGETQYF. As DNA, the CDR3 is TGCGCCAGCAGCCGTGGACAGGGAGGGGGAGAGACCCAGTACTTC.

The chain carries TRBV15 and TRBJ1-5; no definite D call. The CDR3 has 13 residues. The germline CDR1 and CDR2 sequences are LNHNV and YYDKDF (reference sequence). Trimming removed 1 base at V and 3 bases at J, with 4 bases between. The CDR3 reads CATSRGPNQPQHF. CDR3 DNA: TGTGCCACCAGCAGAGGGCCCAATCAGCCCCAGCATTTT.

This sequence joins TRBV10-3 and TRBJ2-5; 15 bases map to TRBD2. The germline V gene encodes CDR1 ENHRY and CDR2 SYGVKD. J was trimmed by 0 bases and V by 6 bases; bases with no gene match: 11. This CDR3 region has 19 residues. This CDR3 reads CAISSTLGLAGGNQETQYF. DNA for the CDR3: TGTGCCATCAGCTCGACCTTGGGACTAGCGGGGGGAAACCAAGAGACCCAGTACTTC.

In this sample, this clone turned up once. The rearrangement links TRBV7-3 to TRBJ2-1; maybe TRBD2 (5 bases). CDR1 and CDR2 from the germline V gene are SGHTA and FQGTGA. V was trimmed by 4 bases and J by 5 bases, leaving 9 bases between them. This CDR3 is built from 13 residues. The CDR3 DNA reads TGTGCCAGCAGCTCGGGGTCGAACAATGAGCAGTTCTTC. Translated, it gives CASSSGSNNEQFF. Filled out from reference TRBV7-3 and TRBJ2-1, the complete variable domain reads GAGVSQTPSNKVTEKGKYVELRCDPISGHTALYWYRQSLGQGPEFLIYFQGTGAADDSGLPNDRFFAVRPEGSVSTLKIQRTERGDSAVYLCASSSGSNNEQFFGPGTRLTVL.

This chain joins TRBV20-1 and TRBJ2-3; 8 positions agree with TRBD2. The CDR3 contains 15 residues. J lost 2 bases, V lost 3 bases, and 7 bases had no gene match. Germline V gives CDR1 DFQATT, CDR2 SNEGSKA (reference sequence). DNA for the CDR3: TGCAGTGCTAGTGGCCGGGGGGGAACCACAGATACGCAGTATTTT. This encodes CSASGRGGTTDTQYF.

This chain uses TRBV5-4 with TRBJ2-1; TRBD2 matches 9 bases. With 4 bases clipped from V and 3 bases from J, the junction kept 11 bases outside the gene matches. This CDR3 is 17 amino acids long. Germline V gene lookup returns CDR1 SGHNT and CDR2 YYREEE (reference sequence). The CDR3 nucleotides read TGTGCCAGCAGCCCCGGTGGTAGCGGGGGAAACTACAATGAGCAGTTCTTC. The encoded protein is CASSPGGSGGNYNEQFF.

The V and J genes are TRBV7-2 and TRBJ1-1, with D perhaps TRBD1 (6 bases). Per germline, CDR1 SGHTA and CDR2 FQGNSA. V dropped 0 bases and J dropped 2 bases, with 10 bases sitting between them. CDR3 size: 15 residues. The chain's CDR3 is CASSLAGTPNTEAFF. As DNA, the CDR3 is TGTGCCAGCAGCTTAGCCGGGACACCCAACACTGAAGCTTTCTTT.

This clone was seen a handful of times. This chain joins TRBV18 and TRBJ1-1, with 8 nucleotides matching TRBD1. Germline CDR1 is KGHSH and CDR2 is LQKENI. The CDR3 length is 16 residues. The V segment lost 3 bases and the J segment 0 bases; nucleotides outside the gene matches: 6. DNA for the CDR3: TGTGCCAGCTCACCTGGGACAGGCCTAATGAACACTGAAGCTTTCTTT. As protein: CASSPGTGLMNTEAFF.

V usage is TRBV6-1 and J usage is TRBJ1-1; D gene uncertain. CDR1 and CDR2 (germline): MNHNS, SASEGT. The CDR3 sequence is 17 residues long. V was clipped by 2 bases and J by 3 bases, with 19 bases between them. The CDR3 DNA sequence: TGTGCCAGCAGTGAATCCCGATCCCCCCGGAGGGACACTGAAGCTTTCTTT. Translation: CASSESRSPRRDTEAFF.

The chain carries TRBV6-5 and TRBJ1-1, with 7 bases identical to TRBD1. V shed 6 bases and J 5 bases; nucleotides not matched to a gene: 9. Germline V gene lookup returns CDR1 MNHEY and CDR2 SVGAGI. The CDR3 is 14 amino acids. CDR3 DNA: TGTGCCAGCAGGCCCAACAGGGGTTGGACTGAAGCTTTCTTT. Protein sequence: CASRPNRGWTEAFF.

The chain links TRBV9 to TRBJ2-1, with D possibly matching TRBD1 (6 bases). The CDR3 totals 15 residues. V lost 4 bases, J lost 0 bases, and 11 bases lay in between. Germline loops: CDR1 SGDLS, CDR2 YYNGEE. CDR3 region: CASSLTGSSYNEQFF. CDR3 bases: TGTGCCAGCAGCCTAACAGGGAGCTCCTACAATGAGCAGTTCTTC.